This record covers a single T cell receptor (beta chain). Its antigen is unknown. Germline lookup yields CDR1 SNHLY and CDR2 FYNNEI. Unmatched junction bases numbered 19, after V lost 10 bases and J lost 3 bases. The CDR3 contains 18 residues. The sample originates from a study of cytomegalovirus exposure and HLA in healthy donors. Study findings and constraints: A few CMV-associated chains were confirmed in vitro to be specific for CMV antigens. One later analysis, an examination of the approximately 130 validation repertoires, found that first-cohort TCR clusters tended to co-occur in them. Most TCR sequences were uncommon, yet certain public TCRs appeared in many donors.

The data were produced by immunoSEQ multiplex PCR, yet TCRdb's version contains in-frame clones alone and is incomplete. The sample lists about 360,000 clones; more than 80% were seen once. The sample comprised PBMCs. This rearrangement joins TRBV2 to TRBJ2-5; 11 bases match TRBD2. The source is a woman younger than 35 in good health and CMV-seronegative. The CDR3 loop is CAIPETSGTKKLEETQYF. The DNA for the CDR3 is TGTGCCATCCCCGAGACTAGCGGGACGAAAAAGTTAGAAGAGACCCAGTACTTC. Full variable domain (rest looked up from reference TRBV2 and TRBJ2-5): EPEVTQTPSHQVTQMGQEVILRCVPISNHLYFYWYRQILGQKVEFLVSFYNNEISEKSEIFDDQFSVERPDGSNFTLKIRSTKLEDSAMYFCAIPETSGTKKLEETQYFGPGTRLLVL.